This is a list of T cell receptor beta chains from one sample in a study of T cell repertoires in cytomegalovirus infection. MiXCR was run by TCRdb on the reads, yielding one entry per CDR3 protein. This table has 250,000 to 350,000 distinct CDR3 sequences, roughly 23% appearing once. Material for sequencing was PBMCs. Receptors were obtained from a human donor in good health (CMV status not recorded). Some clones in this sample may be carry-over from other donors' samples. CDR3s include the opening cysteine and the closing phenylalanine or tryptophan. D genes are given only for firm matches. A clone size is listed for some rows: how often the clone was seen (once, few, many), or a class if it is expanded.

length: 17
size: few
V: TRBV7-2
J: TRBJ2-3
D: TRBD2
DNA: TGTGCCAGCAGCTTAGCGCCTAGGACTAGCGGACAAGATACGCAGTATTTT
CDR3: CASSLAPRTSGQDTQYF

length: 16
size: many
V: TRBV7-2
J: TRBJ2-3
D: TRBD2
DNA: TGTGCCAGCAGCTTAGGCAGTAGCGGGTCGGTAGATACGCAGTATTTT
CDR3: CASSLGSSGSVDTQYF

length: 12
size: -
V: TRBV6-2/TRBV6-3
J: TRBJ1-5
D: -
DNA: TGTGCCAGCAGTTACTTTAATCAGCCCCAGCATTTT
CDR3: CASSYFNQPQHF

length: 16
size: -
V: TRBV7-9
J: TRBJ2-2
D: -
DNA: TGTGCCAGCAGCTTAGATAGCGGCGCGAACACCGGGGAGCTGTTTTTT
CDR3: CASSLDSGANTGELFF

length: 14
size: -
V: TRBV7-3
J: TRBJ1-6
D: -
DNA: TGTGCCAGCAGCCTCTCCGGAGGTAGTTCACCCCTCCACTTT
CDR3: CASSLSGGSSPLHF

length: 18
size: -
V: TRBV20-1
J: TRBJ2-3
D: TRBD2
DNA: TGCAGTGCTAGAGCAGAACGGGTGGTAGCGGGGGGAAGATATACGCAGTATTTT
CDR3: CSARAERVVAGGRYTQYF

length: 14
size: -
V: TRBV28
J: TRBJ1-4
D: TRBD1
DNA: TGTGCCAGCAGTTCCACAGGGGAACTTGAAAAACTGTTTTTT
CDR3: CASSSTGELEKLFF

length: 15
size: -
V: TRBV5-1
J: TRBJ2-7
D: -
DNA: TGCGCCAGCAGCTTTGAGGGACATAGCTCCTACGAGCAGTACTTC
CDR3: CASSFEGHSSYEQYF

length: 16
size: -
V: TRBV12-3/TRBV12-4
J: TRBJ1-5
D: TRBD1
DNA: TGTGCCAGCAGTTCAAACCGAGGGGGCCCAAATCAGCCCCAGCATTTT
CDR3: CASSSNRGGPNQPQHF

length: 14
size: -
V: TRBV12-3/TRBV12-4
J: TRBJ2-4
D: -
DNA: TGTGCCAGCAATCCGGGACGGAACAAAAACATTCAGTACTTC
CDR3: CASNPGRNKNIQYF

length: 9
size: -
V: TRBV12-3/TRBV12-4
J: TRBJ1-1
D: -
DNA: TGTGCCAGCAGTCCGTGGGCTTTCTTT
CDR3: CASSPWAFF

length: 15
size: few
V: TRBV28
J: TRBJ2-7
D: TRBD1
DNA: TGTGCCAGCAGTCCTGCCGGGACAGTATACTACGAGCAGTACTTC
CDR3: CASSPAGTVYYEQYF

length: 12
size: few
V: TRBV2
J: TRBJ2-2
D: -
DNA: TGTGCCAGCAATCTCGGCACCGGGGAGCTGTTTTTT
CDR3: CASNLGTGELFF

length: 15
size: many
V: TRBV11-3
J: TRBJ2-6
D: -
DNA: TGTGCCAGCAGCGGATCAGGGGTGGGGGCCAACGTCCTGACTTTC
CDR3: CASSGSGVGANVLTF

length: 14
size: -
V: TRBV5-1
J: TRBJ1-6
D: TRBD1
DNA: TGCGCCAGCAGCTTAGGACAGGGTCCTTCACCCCTCCACTTT
CDR3: CASSLGQGPSPLHF

length: 18
size: -
V: TRBV6-2/TRBV6-3
J: TRBJ2-1
D: TRBD2
DNA: TGTGCCAGCAGTTACTCGACGAGACTAGCGGGGGCAAACAATGAGCAGTTCTTC
CDR3: CASSYSTRLAGANNEQFF

length: 18
size: many
V: TRBV20-1
J: TRBJ2-2
D: TRBD1
DNA: TGCAGTGCTGTACGCAGGGGGCGCGAACATTCGAACACCGGGGAGCTGTTTTTT
CDR3: CSAVRRGREHSNTGELFF

length: 15
size: -
V: TRBV28
J: TRBJ1-1
D: TRBD1
DNA: TGTGCCAGCAGTTTATCGGACAGGAGGAACACTGAAGCTTTCTTT
CDR3: CASSLSDRRNTEAFF

length: 13
size: once
V: TRBV19
J: TRBJ1-5
D: -
DNA: TGTGCCAGTAGTCCGGACCCTCGCAGGCCCCAGCATTTT
CDR3: CASSPDPRRPQHF

length: 20
size: -
V: TRBV5-1
J: TRBJ2-1
D: TRBD2
DNA: TGCGCCAGCAGCCCGGGGGGGCTTCCGGGGGGATTTATCGCCTACAATGAGCAGTTCTTC
CDR3: CASSPGGLPGGFIAYNEQFF

length: 16
size: few
V: TRBV12-3/TRBV12-4
J: TRBJ2-6
D: -
DNA: TGTGCCAGCAGTTTATGGGGGATCCCTGGGGCCAACGTCCTGACTTTC
CDR3: CASSLWGIPGANVLTF

length: 14
size: -
V: TRBV6-2/TRBV6-3
J: TRBJ2-5
D: TRBD2
DNA: TGTGCCAGCAGCTCCGGACTAGCGGGTAGAACCCAGTACTTC
CDR3: CASSSGLAGRTQYF

length: 14
size: few
V: TRBV7-2
J: TRBJ2-1
D: TRBD1
DNA: TGTGCCAGCAGAAGTGGACAGGGGAACAATGAGCAGTTCTTC
CDR3: CASRSGQGNNEQFF

length: 17
size: many
V: TRBV7-2
J: TRBJ2-2
D: -
DNA: TGTGCCAGCAGCGGCAGTAGGGGGAGGGCCCTCACCGGGGAGCTGTTTTTT
CDR3: CASSGSRGRALTGELFF

length: 14
size: few
V: TRBV20-1
J: TRBJ2-1
D: TRBD2
DNA: TGCAGTGCTAGATGGAGATGGGCCGGGAGGGAGCAGTTCTTC
CDR3: CSARWRWAGREQFF

length: 14
size: few
V: TRBV5-1
J: TRBJ2-7
D: -
DNA: TGCGCCAGCAGCTTGGGCCCCGGAGCCTACGAGCAGTACTTC
CDR3: CASSLGPGAYEQYF

length: 15
size: -
V: TRBV30
J: TRBJ2-4
D: TRBD2
DNA: TGTGCCTGGAGTGTTGCGGGAGGGCCACTCGGCATTCAGTACTTC
CDR3: CAWSVAGGPLGIQYF

length: 13
size: -
V: TRBV5-1
J: TRBJ1-2
D: -
DNA: TGCGCCAGCAGCTACGCGAGGGAAAGCGGCTACACCTTC
CDR3: CASSYARESGYTF

length: 16
size: -
V: TRBV5-5
J: TRBJ2-7
D: -
DNA: TGTGCCAGCAGCTCCTCGCCCGCGGGTAGCTCCTACGAGCAGTACTTC
CDR3: CASSSSPAGSSYEQYF

length: 12
size: -
V: TRBV20-1
J: TRBJ2-6
D: TRBD1
DNA: TGCAGTGCCAGGACAGGTGGGAACGTCCTGACTTTC
CDR3: CSARTGGNVLTF

length: 14
size: -
V: TRBV20-1
J: TRBJ2-5
D: -
DNA: TGCAGTGCTAGACCGGTTAGCGTCCAAGAGACCCAGTACTTC
CDR3: CSARPVSVQETQYF

length: 17
size: -
V: TRBV5-3
J: TRBJ2-1
D: TRBD2
DNA: TGTGCCAGCAGCTCCAGATCTAGCGGGGGGACCTACAATGAGCAGTTCTTC
CDR3: CASSSRSSGGTYNEQFF

length: 18
size: few
V: TRBV5-1
J: TRBJ2-3
D: TRBD1
DNA: TGCGCCAGCAGCCCAGGGACAGGGGGCTCCGCCGGCACAGATACGCAGTATTTT
CDR3: CASSPGTGGSAGTDTQYF

length: 16
size: -
V: TRBV6-2/TRBV6-3
J: TRBJ1-5
D: -
DNA: TGTGCCAGCAGTTACGCGAGACAGGTTAGCAATCAGCCCCAGCATTTT
CDR3: CASSYARQVSNQPQHF

length: 16
size: -
V: TRBV7-8
J: TRBJ2-1
D: -
DNA: TGTGCCAGCAAGCCGGGACTCCGACTCTCCTACAATGAGCAGTTCTTC
CDR3: CASKPGLRLSYNEQFF

length: 16
size: few
V: TRBV11-2
J: TRBJ2-2
D: TRBD2
DNA: TGTGCCAGCAGCTCCCCTAGCGGGCTGAACACCGGGGAGCTGTTTTTT
CDR3: CASSSPSGLNTGELFF

length: 13
size: -
V: TRBV5-6
J: TRBJ2-4
D: -
DNA: TGTGCCAGCAGCTCGGGCCGCAAAAACATTCAGTACTTC
CDR3: CASSSGRKNIQYF

length: 16
size: few
V: TRBV5-1
J: TRBJ2-6
D: -
DNA: TGCGCCAGCAGCTACGGACGGAACTCTGGGGCCAACGTCCTGACTTTC
CDR3: CASSYGRNSGANVLTF

length: 15
size: many
V: TRBV7-2
J: TRBJ2-5
D: -
DNA: TGTGCCAGCAGCTTATTTAGCGTCGAGTCGGAGACCCAGTACTTC
CDR3: CASSLFSVESETQYF